This T cell receptor (beta chain) originates from a study of control samples from healthy donors and cancer patients. CDR1 MNHEY and CDR2 SMNVEV come from the germline V gene (reference sequence). The ends lost 6 bases at V and 0 bases at J; junction bases unmatched: 10. The CDR3 is 16 residues long. Method: immunoSEQ multiplex PCR; TCRdb's copy keeps in-frame clones and lacks some. Of some 160,000 clones listed, 89% are singletons. The rearrangement links TRBV27 to TRBJ2-7; 8 bases map to TRBD2. The receptor's source is a man in his thirties or forties in good health. The sequencing sample was made of blood. Here the CDR3 reads CASSQNSGTSSYEQYF. CDR3 in DNA: TGTGCCAGCAGCCAGAATAGCGGGACAAGCTCCTACGAGCAGTACTTC.